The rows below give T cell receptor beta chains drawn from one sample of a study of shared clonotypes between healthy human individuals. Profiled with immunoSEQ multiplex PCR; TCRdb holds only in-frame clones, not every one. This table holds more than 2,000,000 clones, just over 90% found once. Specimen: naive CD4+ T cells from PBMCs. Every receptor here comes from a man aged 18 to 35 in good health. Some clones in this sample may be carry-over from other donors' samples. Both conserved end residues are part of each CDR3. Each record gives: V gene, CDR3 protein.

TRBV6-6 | CASKEGVGYTEAFF
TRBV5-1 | CASSPLPSSGNTIYF
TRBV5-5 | CASSLLGTTDTQYF
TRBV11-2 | CASSSRGLGSYEQYF
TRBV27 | CASSFHPTRPHEQYF
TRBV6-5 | CASNPRRGEETQYF
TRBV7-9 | CASSSQGALVSGNTIYF
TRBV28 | CASSSAGGIKPYGYTF
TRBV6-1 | CASSDWFEPQHF
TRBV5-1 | CASSSGTGILWDTIYF
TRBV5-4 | CASSPSGTEETQYF
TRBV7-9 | CASSLWDSLNYGYTF
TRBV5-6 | CASSLAGSGRSDTQYF
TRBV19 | CASSIIFEGTQYF
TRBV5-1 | CASSLESGLDGYTF
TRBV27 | CASSPLGGGTQPQHF
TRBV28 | CASRTFSLSGGSYEQYF
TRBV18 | CASSFTRTDTQYF
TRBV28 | CASSYMGLAESSYNEQFF
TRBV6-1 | CATQGGGNQPQHF
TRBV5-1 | CASSLRSGQGQNTEAFF
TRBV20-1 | CSAEGNYGYTF
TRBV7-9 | CASSLVAGRGSYEQYF
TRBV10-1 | CASSESGLGANVLTF
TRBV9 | CASSVSSLSYNEQFF
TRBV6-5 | CASSYDGAEGRGYTF
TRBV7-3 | CASSQGLAGRHEQFF
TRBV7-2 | CASSLAGTSTDTQYF
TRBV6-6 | CASSYGQLFNQPQHF
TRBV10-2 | CASSVAGGGYEQYF
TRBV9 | CASSPWTGGVDEQYF
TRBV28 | CASSFPGARQPQHF
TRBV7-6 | CASSSMPPPYNEQFF
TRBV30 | CAWRTGPGELFF
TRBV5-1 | CASTPGVTTGNEQFF
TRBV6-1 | CASREDRPGQLNQPQHF
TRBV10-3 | CAISSVPDGNQETQYF
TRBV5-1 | CASSPRTGRAWELFF